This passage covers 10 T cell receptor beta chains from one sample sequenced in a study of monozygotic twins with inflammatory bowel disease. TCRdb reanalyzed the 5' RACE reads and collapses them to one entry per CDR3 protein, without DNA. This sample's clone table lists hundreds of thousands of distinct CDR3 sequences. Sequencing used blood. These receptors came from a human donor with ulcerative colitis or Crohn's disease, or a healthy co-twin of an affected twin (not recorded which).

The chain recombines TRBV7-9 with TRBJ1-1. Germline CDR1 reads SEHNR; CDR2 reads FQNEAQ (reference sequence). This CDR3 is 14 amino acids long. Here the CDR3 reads CASSSGFMNTEAFF.

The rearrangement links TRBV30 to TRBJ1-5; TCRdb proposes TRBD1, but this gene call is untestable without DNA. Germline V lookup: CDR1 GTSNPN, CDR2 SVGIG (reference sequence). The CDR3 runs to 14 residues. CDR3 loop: CAWTGRQGNQPQHF.

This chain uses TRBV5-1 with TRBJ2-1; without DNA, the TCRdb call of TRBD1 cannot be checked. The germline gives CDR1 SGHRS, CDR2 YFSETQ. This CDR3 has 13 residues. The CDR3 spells CASSLGGGYEQFF.

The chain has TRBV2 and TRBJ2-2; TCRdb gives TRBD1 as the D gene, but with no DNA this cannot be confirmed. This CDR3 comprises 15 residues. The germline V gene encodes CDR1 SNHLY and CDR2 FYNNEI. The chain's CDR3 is CASSVRTGAPGELFF.

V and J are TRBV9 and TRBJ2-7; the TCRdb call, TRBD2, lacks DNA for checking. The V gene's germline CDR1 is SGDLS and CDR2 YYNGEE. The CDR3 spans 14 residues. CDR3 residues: CASSVEGSSYEQYF.

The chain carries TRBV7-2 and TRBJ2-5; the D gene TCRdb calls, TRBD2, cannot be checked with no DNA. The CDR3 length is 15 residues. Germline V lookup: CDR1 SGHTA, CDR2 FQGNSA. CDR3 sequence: CASSSGLAGTETQYF.

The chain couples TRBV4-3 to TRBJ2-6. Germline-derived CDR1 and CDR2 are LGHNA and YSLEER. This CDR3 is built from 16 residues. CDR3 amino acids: CASRQVGDPGANVLTF.

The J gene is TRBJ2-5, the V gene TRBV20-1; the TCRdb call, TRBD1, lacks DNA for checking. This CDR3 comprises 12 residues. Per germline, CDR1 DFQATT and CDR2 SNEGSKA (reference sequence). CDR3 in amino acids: CSARAGRETQYF.

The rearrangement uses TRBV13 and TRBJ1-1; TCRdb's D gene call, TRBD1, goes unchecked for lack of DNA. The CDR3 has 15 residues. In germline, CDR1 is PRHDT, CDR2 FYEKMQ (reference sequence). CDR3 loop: CASSAGDRWHTEAFF.

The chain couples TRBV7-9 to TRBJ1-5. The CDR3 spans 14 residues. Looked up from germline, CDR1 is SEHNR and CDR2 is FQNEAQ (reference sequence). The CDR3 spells CASSLLGDNQPQHF. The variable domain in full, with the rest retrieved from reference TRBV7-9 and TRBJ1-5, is DTGVSQNPRHKITKRGQNVTFRCDPISEHNRLYWYRQTLGQGPEFLTYFQNEAQLEKSRLLSDRFSAERPKGSFSTLEIQRTEQGDSAMYLCASSLLGDNQPQHFGDGTRLSIL.